These T cell receptor beta chains were read from a single sample in a study of blood T cell repertoires in COVID-19. The assay was immunoSEQ multiplex PCR, and TCRdb's table has in-frame clones only and misses some. The sample holds approximately 160,000 clones, approximately 83% seen once. The sample comprised peripheral blood. These receptors came from an older woman with acute or convalescent COVID-19. CDR3s include the opening cysteine and the closing phenylalanine or tryptophan. D genes are given only for firm matches. The size of a clone is reported for some rows only, either as once, few or many, or as a class for expanded clones.

>TRBV5-1|TRBD2|TRBJ2-4|-
CASSLGGLAEANIQYF
TGCGCCAGCAGCTTGGGAGGACTAGCAGAAGCGAACATTCAGTACTTC
>TRBV19|TRBD1|TRBJ2-7|-
CASSIATGTGLYEQYF
TGTGCCAGTAGTATAGCCACCGGGACAGGGTTGTACGAGCAGTACTTC
>TRBV18|-|TRBJ2-2|-
CASSTRRGNTGELFF
TGTGCCAGCTCAACCCGACGGGGGAACACCGGGGAGCTGTTTTTT
>TRBV21-1|-|TRBJ1-5|-
CASSRDRFNQPQHF
TGTGCCAGCAGCAGGGACAGGTTCAATCAGCCCCAGCATTTT
>TRBV7-2|TRBD2|TRBJ2-1|-
CASRPSSGGAGGEQFF
TGTGCCAGCAGACCGTCTAGCGGGGGGGCCGGGGGTGAGCAGTTCTTC
>TRBV5-4|-|TRBJ1-3|-
CASSLGQHRSGNTIYF
TGTGCCAGCAGCTTGGGTCAACACCGCTCTGGAAACACCATATATTTT
>TRBV7-6|TRBD2|TRBJ2-3|-
CASSLAQRGGLGTDTQYF
TGTGCCAGCAGCTTAGCGCAGCGGGGGGGCCTGGGCACAGATACGCAGTATTTT
>TRBV14|-|TRBJ2-5|-
CASSPGKTQYF
TGTGCCAGCAGCCCCGGGAAGACCCAGTACTTC
>TRBV11-1|TRBD1|TRBJ2-1|-
CASSPGQGTYNEQFF
TGTGCCAGCAGCCCCGGACAGGGTACCTACAATGAGCAGTTCTTC
>TRBV21-1|-|TRBJ1-6|-
CASAPTGRSYNSPLHF
TGTGCCAGCGCCCCGACAGGGCGCTCCTATAATTCACCCCTCCACTTT
>TRBV20-1|-|TRBJ1-5|once
CSASAGGRSNQPQHF
TGCAGTGCTAGTGCGGGGGGCCGGAGCAATCAGCCCCAGCATTTT
>TRBV27|TRBD1|TRBJ1-2|-
CATSGQASNYGYTF
TGTGCCACCTCAGGACAGGCGAGTAACTATGGCTACACCTTC
>TRBV28|TRBD1|TRBJ1-6|-
CASSSGTGGGSPLHF
TGTGCCAGCAGTTCGGGGACAGGGGGAGGATCACCCCTCCACTTT
>TRBV6-2/TRBV6-3|-|TRBJ1-3|-
CASSQPPGIGNTIYF
TGTGCCAGCAGTCAACCCCCGGGTATTGGAAACACCATATATTTT
>TRBV5-1|TRBD1|TRBJ2-7|-
CASSRGGQDEQYF
TGCGCCAGCAGTAGAGGGGGACAGGACGAGCAGTACTTC
>TRBV30|-|TRBJ2-7|-
CAWSRTAQYEQYF
TGTGCCTGGAGTCGGACAGCCCAATACGAGCAGTACTTC
>TRBV6-2/TRBV6-3|TRBD2|TRBJ2-3|-
CASSYRASGTRTDTQYF
TGTGCCAGCAGTTACCGGGCTAGCGGGACACGCACAGATACGCAGTATTTT
>TRBV7-3|TRBD2|TRBJ2-7|-
CASSKQPGLAGSSSYEQYF
TGTGCCAGCAGCAAACAACCGGGACTAGCGGGCTCGTCCTCCTACGAGCAGTACTTC
>TRBV7-9|TRBD1|TRBJ2-7|-
CASSLGVGQGLPYEQYF
TGTGCCAGCAGCTTAGGAGTCGGACAGGGTCTTCCCTACGAGCAGTACTTC
>TRBV5-1|TRBD1|TRBJ1-6|-
CASSLVGTANSPLHF
TGCGCCAGCAGCTTGGTGGGGACAGCTAATTCACCCCTCCACTTT
>TRBV7-6|TRBD1|TRBJ1-2|-
CASSLVDRGSNYGYTF
TGTGCCAGCAGCTTAGTGGACAGGGGTTCTAACTATGGCTACACCTTC
>TRBV6-5|-|TRBJ1-1|few
CASSSTSTGAEAFF
TGTGCCAGCAGCTCCACATCGACAGGAGCTGAAGCTTTCTTT
>TRBV19|-|TRBJ1-2|-
CASSRQDYGYTF
TGTGCCAGTAGTCGACAGGACTATGGCTACACCTTC
>TRBV29-1|-|TRBJ2-3|-
CSLGPSTDTQYF
TGCAGCCTGGGGCCCAGCACAGATACGCAGTATTTT
>TRBV30|TRBD1|TRBJ1-5|-
CAWSVTRQTGALPQPQHF
TGTGCCTGGAGTGTTACGCGGCAAACAGGGGCCCTACCTCAGCCCCAGCATTTT
>TRBV3-1/TRBV3-2|-|TRBJ1-4|-
CASSQLHRPNEKLFF
TGTGCCAGCAGCCAGTTACACAGGCCTAATGAAAAACTGTTTTTT
>TRBV9|-|TRBJ2-1|-
CASSVATWGSGSYNEQFF
TGTGCCAGCAGCGTAGCTACGTGGGGCAGTGGGTCCTACAATGAGCAGTTCTTC
>TRBV30|-|TRBJ2-7|few
CAWSGVSGVTYEQYF
TGTGCCTGGAGTGGAGTATCAGGTGTGACCTACGAGCAGTACTTC
>TRBV10-2|-|TRBJ1-1|-
CASTQGGGTEAFF
TGCGCCAGCACACAAGGGGGGGGCACTGAAGCTTTCTTT
>TRBV5-1|TRBD2|TRBJ2-1|-
CASSTRESGTSRNPYNEQFF
TGCGCCAGCAGCACCAGGGAATCCGGGACTAGCAGGAACCCCTACAATGAGCAGTTCTTC
>TRBV5-4|-|TRBJ2-6|once
CASSYQGANVLTF
TGTGCCAGCAGCTATCAAGGGGCCAACGTCCTGACTTTC
>TRBV5-1|-|TRBJ2-5|-
CASSLERAGLETQYF
TGCGCCAGCAGCTTGGAACGGGCAGGGCTGGAGACCCAGTACTTC
>TRBV6-2/TRBV6-3|-|TRBJ2-2|-
CASSYLLRELFF
TGTGCCAGCAGCTATCTCCTACGGGAGCTGTTTTTT
>TRBV24-1|TRBD1|TRBJ2-2|-
CATSGRTGNTGELFF
TGTGCCACCAGCGGTAGGACAGGGAACACCGGGGAGCTGTTTTTT
>TRBV6-5|TRBD1|TRBJ2-7|-
CASSYHLGAGGEQYF
TGTGCCAGCAGTTACCACCTAGGGGCAGGGGGCGAGCAGTACTTC
>TRBV4-3|TRBD2|TRBJ2-1|-
CASSQGLTSSFYNEQFF
TGCGCCAGCAGCCAAGGTTTGACTAGCTCATTTTACAATGAGCAGTTCTTC
>TRBV4-3|TRBD2|TRBJ2-1|-
CASSFGGGSNEQFF
TGCGCCAGCAGCTTCGGCGGGGGAAGCAATGAGCAGTTCTTC
>TRBV3-1/TRBV3-2|-|TRBJ2-1|-
CASSQGAGIYNEQFF
TGTGCCAGCAGCCAAGGTGCGGGGATCTACAATGAGCAGTTCTTC
>TRBV28|-|TRBJ1-4|-
CASRKGGVEKLFF
TGTGCCAGCAGAAAGGGGGGGGTCGAAAAACTGTTTTTT
>TRBV2|-|TRBJ1-1|once
CASGEQGYTEAFF
TGTGCCAGCGGAGAACAGGGATACACTGAAGCTTTCTTT
>TRBV4-1|-|TRBJ2-7|-
CASSQDRGSYEQYF
TGCGCCAGCAGCCAAGATCGGGGCTCCTACGAGCAGTACTTC
>TRBV7-9|TRBD1|TRBJ2-1|-
CASSLRDRGENEQFF
TGTGCCAGCAGCCTCCGGGACAGGGGGGAGAATGAGCAGTTCTTC